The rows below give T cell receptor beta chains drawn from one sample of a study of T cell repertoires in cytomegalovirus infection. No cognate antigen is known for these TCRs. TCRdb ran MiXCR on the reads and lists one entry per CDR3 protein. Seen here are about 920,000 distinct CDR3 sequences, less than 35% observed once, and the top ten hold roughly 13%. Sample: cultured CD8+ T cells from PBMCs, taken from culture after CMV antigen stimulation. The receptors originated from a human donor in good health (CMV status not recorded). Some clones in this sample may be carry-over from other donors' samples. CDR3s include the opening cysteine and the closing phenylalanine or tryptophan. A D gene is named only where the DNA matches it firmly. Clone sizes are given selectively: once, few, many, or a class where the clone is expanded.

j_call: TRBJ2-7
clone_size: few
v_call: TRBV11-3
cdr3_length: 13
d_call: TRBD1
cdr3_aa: CASSFNRGSEQYF
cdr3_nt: TGTGCCAGCAGCTTTAACAGGGGTAGCGAGCAGTACTTC

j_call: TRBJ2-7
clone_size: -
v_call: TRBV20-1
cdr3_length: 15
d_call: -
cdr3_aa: CSASRLKGSSYEQYF
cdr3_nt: TGCAGTGCTAGTCGTTTGAAGGGAAGCTCCTACGAGCAGTACTTC

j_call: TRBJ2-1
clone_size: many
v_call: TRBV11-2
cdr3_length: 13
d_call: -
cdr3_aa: CASSFGKGLEQFF
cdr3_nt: TGTGCCAGCAGCTTTGGTAAAGGCCTTGAGCAGTTCTTC

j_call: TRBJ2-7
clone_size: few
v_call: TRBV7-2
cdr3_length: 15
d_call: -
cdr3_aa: CASSLAPGLPYEQYF
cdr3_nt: TGTGCCAGCAGCTTAGCGCCCGGATTACCCTACGAGCAGTACTTC

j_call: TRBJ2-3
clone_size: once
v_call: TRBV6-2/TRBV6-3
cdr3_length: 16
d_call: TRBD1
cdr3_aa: CASSYSMGQDTDTQYF
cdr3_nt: TGTGCCAGCAGTTACTCGATGGGACAGGACACAGATACGCAGTATTTT

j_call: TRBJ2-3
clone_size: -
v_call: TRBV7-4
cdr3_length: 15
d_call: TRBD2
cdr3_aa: CASRAGGLPADTQYF
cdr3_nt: TGTGCCAGTCGAGCGGGGGGGCTCCCCGCAGATACGCAGTATTTT

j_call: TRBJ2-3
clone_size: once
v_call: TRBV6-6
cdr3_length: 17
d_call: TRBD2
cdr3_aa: CASSYPTSGGNTDTQYF
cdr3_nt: TGTGCCAGCAGTTACCCTACTAGCGGGGGGAACACAGATACGCAGTATTTT

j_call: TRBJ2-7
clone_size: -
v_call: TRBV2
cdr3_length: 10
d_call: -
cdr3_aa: CASSGKKQYF
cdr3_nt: TGTGCCAGCAGTGGGAAGAAGCAGTACTTC

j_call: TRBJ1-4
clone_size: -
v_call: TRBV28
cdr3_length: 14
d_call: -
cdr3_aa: CASTPSRRRAGLFF
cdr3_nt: TGTGCCAGCACCCCGTCGCGTAGGAGGGCTGGACTGTTTTTT

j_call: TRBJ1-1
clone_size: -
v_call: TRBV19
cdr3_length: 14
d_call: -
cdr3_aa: CASSIPDRFTEAFF
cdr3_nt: TGTGCCAGTAGTATCCCCGACAGGTTTACTGAAGCTTTCTTT

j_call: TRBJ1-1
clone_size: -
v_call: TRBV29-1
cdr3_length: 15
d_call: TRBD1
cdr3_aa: CSVEGRGRRNTEAFF
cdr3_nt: TGCAGCGTTGAGGGAAGGGGGCGAAGGAACACTGAAGCTTTCTTT

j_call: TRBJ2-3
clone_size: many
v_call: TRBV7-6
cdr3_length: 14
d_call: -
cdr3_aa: CASSPSGGTDTQYF
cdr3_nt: TGTGCCAGCAGCCCCTCAGGCGGCACAGATACGCAGTATTTT

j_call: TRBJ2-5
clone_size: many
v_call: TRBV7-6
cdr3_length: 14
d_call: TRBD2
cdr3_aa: CASKLAGGRETQYF
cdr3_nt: TGTGCCAGCAAACTAGCGGGGGGCCGGGAGACCCAGTACTTC

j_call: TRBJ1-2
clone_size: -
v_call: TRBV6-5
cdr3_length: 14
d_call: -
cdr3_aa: CASSGPGAGYGYTF
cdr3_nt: TGTGCCAGCAGTGGTCCAGGGGCAGGCTATGGCTACACCTTC

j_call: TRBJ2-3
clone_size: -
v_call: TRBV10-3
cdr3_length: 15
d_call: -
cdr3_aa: CAISEVYTSTDTQYF
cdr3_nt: TGTGCCATCAGTGAAGTCTATACTAGCACAGATACGCAGTATTTT

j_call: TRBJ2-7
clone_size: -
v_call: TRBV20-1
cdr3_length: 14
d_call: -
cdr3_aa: CSARATGASYEQYF
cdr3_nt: TGCAGTGCTAGAGCGACGGGGGCCTCCTACGAGCAGTACTTC

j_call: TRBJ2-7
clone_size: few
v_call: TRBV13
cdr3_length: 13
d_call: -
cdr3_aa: CASSLVFGNEQYF
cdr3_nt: TGTGCCAGCAGCTTAGTCTTCGGGAACGAGCAGTACTTC

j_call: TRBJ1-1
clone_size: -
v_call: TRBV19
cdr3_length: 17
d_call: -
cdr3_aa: CASSMSTGPWNTVGAFF
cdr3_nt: TGTGCCAGTAGTATGTCCACCGGACCCTGGAATACAGTTGGAGCTTTCTTT

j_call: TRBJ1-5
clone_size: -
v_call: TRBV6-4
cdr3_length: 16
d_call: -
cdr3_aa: CASRCLGPRQNQPQHF
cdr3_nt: TGTGCCAGCAGGTGCTTGGGTCCACGGCAAAATCAGCCCCAGCATTTT

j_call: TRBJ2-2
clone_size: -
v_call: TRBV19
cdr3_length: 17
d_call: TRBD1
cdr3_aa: CASIPNHRGWDTGELFF
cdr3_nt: TGTGCCAGTATTCCTAACCACAGGGGTTGGGACACCGGGGAGCTGTTTTTT

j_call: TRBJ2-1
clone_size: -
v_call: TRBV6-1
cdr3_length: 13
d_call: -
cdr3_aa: CASSGTQYNEQFF
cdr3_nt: TGTGCCAGCAGTGGAACACAATACAATGAGCAGTTCTTC

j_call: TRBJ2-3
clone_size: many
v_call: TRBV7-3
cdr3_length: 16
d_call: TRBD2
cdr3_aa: CASSLTLSGATDTQYF
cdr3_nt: TGTGCCAGCAGCTTAACGTTGAGCGGGGCCACAGATACGCAGTATTTT

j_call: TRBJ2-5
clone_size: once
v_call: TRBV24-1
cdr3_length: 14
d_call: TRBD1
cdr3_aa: CATSGGQGQETQYF
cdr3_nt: TGTGCCACCAGTGGGGGACAGGGACAAGAGACCCAGTACTTC

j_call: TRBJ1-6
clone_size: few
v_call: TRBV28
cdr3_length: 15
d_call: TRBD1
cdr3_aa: CASSGLTGARTPLHF
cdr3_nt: TGTGCCAGCAGTGGTCTCACAGGGGCGCGGACACCCCTCCACTTT

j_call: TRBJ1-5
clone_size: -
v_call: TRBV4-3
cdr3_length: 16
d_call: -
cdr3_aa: CASSQYGQNSNQPQHF
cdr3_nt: TGCGCCAGCAGCCAGTACGGACAGAATAGCAATCAGCCCCAGCATTTT

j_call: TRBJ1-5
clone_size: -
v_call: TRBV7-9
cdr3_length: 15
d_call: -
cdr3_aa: CASSLDRYVDQPQHF
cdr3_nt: TGTGCCAGCAGCTTAGATCGTTATGTAGATCAGCCCCAGCATTTT

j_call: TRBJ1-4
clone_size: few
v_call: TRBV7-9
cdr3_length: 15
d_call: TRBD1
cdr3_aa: CASSSLDRAGEKLFF
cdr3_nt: TGTGCCAGCAGCTCTTTGGACAGGGCAGGAGAAAAACTGTTTTTT

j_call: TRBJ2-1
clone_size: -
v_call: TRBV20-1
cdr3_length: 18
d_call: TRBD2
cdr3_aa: CSARDRAGGLKTYNEQFF
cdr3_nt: TGCAGTGCTAGAGATCGGGCGGGGGGGCTGAAGACGTACAATGAGCAGTTCTTC

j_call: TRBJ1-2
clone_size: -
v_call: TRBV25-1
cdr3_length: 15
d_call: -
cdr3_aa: CASSERTGLDYGYTF
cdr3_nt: TGTGCCAGCAGTGAAAGAACAGGGCTCGACTATGGCTACACCTTC

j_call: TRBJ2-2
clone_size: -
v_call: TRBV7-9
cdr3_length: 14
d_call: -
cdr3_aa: CASSSPRGSGELFF
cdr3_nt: TGTGCCAGCAGCTCCCCTAGGGGTTCCGGGGAGCTGTTTTTT